Each of the 17 T cell receptor beta chains below was sequenced from the same sample in a study of T cells in Graves' hyperthyroidism and ophthalmopathy. Amplified TCR beta CDR3 regions came from RNA transcripts. Researchers ran a first-round RT-PCR on the TCR CDR3 using the HTBI primer set. TCRdb fed the multiplex PCR reads into MiXCR, producing one record per CDR3 protein. The sample has about 400,000 distinct CDR3 sequences, approximately 13% seen once. Sequencing input: blood. These TCRs come from a woman between 18 and 30 years old with Graves' hyperthyroidism.

The rearrangement joins TRBV7-3 to TRBJ2-7, with D possibly matching TRBD2 (5 bases). Trimming removed 1 base at V and 0 bases at J, with 10 bases between. Looked up from germline, CDR1 is SGHTA and CDR2 is FQGTGA. CDR3 length: 15 amino acids. CDR3 loop: CASSLMGRGSYEQYF. The CDR3 DNA is TGTGCCAGCAGCTTAATGGGGAGAGGCTCCTACGAGCAGTACTTC.

The table lists this clonotype with many counts. This rearrangement joins TRBV28 to TRBJ1-2; 8 bases line up with TRBD1. CDR1 is MDHEN and CDR2 is SYDVKM in the germline V gene. Germline trimming cut 3 bases from V and 8 bases from J; bases unmatched to any gene: 8. There are 14 residues in the CDR3. CDR3 nucleotides: TGTGCCAGCAGTTTCAGTCAGGGGGCTCGGGGCTACACCTTC. This sequence encodes CASSFSQGARGYTF.

The rearrangement links TRBV5-6 to TRBJ1-4; D remains ambiguous. This CDR3 spans 13 amino acids. Germline assignment: CDR1 SGHDT and CDR2 YYEEEE. V was clipped by 4 bases and J by 3 bases, with 7 bases between them. The CDR3 nucleotides read TGTGCCAGCAGCAGCCAACCTAATGAAAAACTGTTTTTT. Encoded protein: CASSSQPNEKLFF.

This clonotype showed up many times. The CDR3 nucleotides read TGCAGTGCTAGAAACCGGGACTGGGGCTACGAGCAGTACTTC. Translation: CSARNRDWGYEQYF. V gene TRBV20-1 combines with J gene TRBJ2-7; tentative D call: TRBD2 (6 bases). Between the trimmed V and J ends, which lost 2 bases and 3 bases, there was a span of 14 bases. This CDR3 region has 14 residues. Germline V gene lookup returns CDR1 DFQATT and CDR2 SNEGSKA (reference sequence).

This chain links TRBV6-5 with TRBJ1-4, with D possibly matching TRBD1 (5 bases). The CDR3 spans 17 residues. V lost 0 bases to trimming and J lost 7 bases, with 18 bases between them. Germline V gives CDR1 MNHEY, CDR2 SVGAGI. The CDR3 DNA reads as TGTGCCAGCAGTTACTCTGAAAACACAGTGAGGGGTGAAAAACTGTTTTTT. This encodes CASSYSENTVRGEKLFF.

This clonotype has only a few counts. The chain combines TRBV3-1 with TRBJ1-6; D possibly corresponds to TRBD1 (6 bases). The CDR3 spans 17 residues. The germline gives CDR1 LGHDT, CDR2 YNNKEL (reference sequence). V lost 1 base and J lost 7, with 17 bases in between. CDR3 residues: CASSQGWGQGENSPLHF. The CDR3 DNA reads TGTGCCAGCAGCCAAGGTTGGGGGCAGGGTGAGAATTCACCCCTCCACTTT.

This chain links TRBV19 with TRBJ2-6, with 9 bases matching TRBD1. The CDR3 loop spans 16 amino acids. The V and J ends lost 7 bases and 3 bases, in that order; junction bases with no gene match: 7. Germline CDR1 reads LNHDA; CDR2 reads SQIVND (reference sequence). Here the CDR3 reads CASTPGQGIGANVLTF. In DNA, the CDR3 is TGTGCCAGTACTCCGGGACAGGGTATTGGGGCCAACGTCCTGACTTTC. Using reference TRBV19 and TRBJ2-6 for the parts outside the CDR3, the full variable domain is DGGITQSPKYLFRKEGQNVTLSCEQNLNHDAMYWYRQDPGQGLRLIYYSQIVNDFQKGDIAEGYSVSREKKESFPLTVTSAQKNPTAFYLCASTPGQGIGANVLTFGAGSRLTVL.

This clonotype has just a few counts. The CDR3 loop is CASSSLRLRGGANVLTF. In DNA, the CDR3 is TGTGCCAGCAGCTCACTCAGACTCCGGGGGGGGGCCAACGTCCTGACTTTC. The chain combines TRBV7-9 with TRBJ2-6; D may be TRBD2 (6 bases). The CDR3 length is 17 residues. CDR1 and CDR2 (germline): SEHNR, FQNEAQ (reference sequence). Trimming cost V 4 bases and J 4 bases, with 17 bases left between them.

This clonotype occurred many times. This chain joins TRBV7-9 and TRBJ2-5; D uncertain. Germline loops: CDR1 SEHNR, CDR2 FQNEAQ (reference sequence). The CDR3 runs 11 residues. Between the trimmed V and J ends, which lost 11 bases and 2 bases, there was a span of 9 bases. CDR3 DNA: TGTGCCGGGGATCAGCAAGAGACCCAGTACTTC. The encoded protein is CAGDQQETQYF.

In this sample, this clonotype turned up many times. The rearrangement joins TRBV20-1 to TRBJ1-6; the D gene is possibly TRBD1 (5 bases). This CDR3 region has 14 residues. The V gene's germline CDR1 is DFQATT and CDR2 SNEGSKA (reference sequence). The germline V and J ends were trimmed by 6 bases and 10 bases, with 19 bases remaining between them. CDR3 sequence (DNA): TGCAGTGCCCAATTAGGAGACAGTAAATCACCCCTCCACTTT. Translating it yields CSAQLGDSKSPLHF.

V and J are TRBV6-2 or TRBV6-3 and TRBJ2-1; TRBD2 agrees at 15 bases. With V trimmed by 5 bases and J by 7 bases, 3 bases remained unmatched. Germline CDR1 MNHEY, CDR2 SVGEGT. This CDR3 is 15 amino acids long. The CDR3 DNA reads TGTGCCAGCAGTCGGACTAGCGGGAGGGGTAATGAGCAGTTCTTC. Protein product: CASSRTSGRGNEQFF.

This clonotype was recorded at least ten times. This chain joins TRBV28 and TRBJ1-1; no definite D call. Trimming took off 5 bases at V and 1 base at J, with 11 bases between the two ends. Looked up from germline, CDR1 is MDHEN and CDR2 is SYDVKM. The CDR3 is 14 residues long. The CDR3 here is CASSPLTANTEAFF. For the CDR3, the DNA is TGTGCCAGCAGTCCGCTGACGGCGAACACTGAAGCTTTCTTT.

This rearrangement joins TRBV20-1 to TRBJ2-7; 14 positions match TRBD2. CDR3 size: 16 residues. CDR1 DFQATT and CDR2 SNEGSKA come from the germline V gene (reference sequence). V trimming: 6 bases; J trimming: 1 base; junction bases outside the gene matches: 8. In DNA, the CDR3 is TGCAGTGCACTGACTAGCGGGGGGGCCTGGTCCTACGAGCAGTACTTC. Protein: CSALTSGGAWSYEQYF.

At least ten counts were recorded for this clonotype. The gene calls are TRBV20-1 and TRBJ1-5; 8 bases match TRBD1. The CDR3 covers 13 residues. Germline loops: CDR1 DFQATT, CDR2 SNEGSKA (reference sequence). J gave up 9 bases and V 6 bases, and 10 bases lay outside the gene matches. This chain's CDR3 is CSAYRGEARPQHF. The CDR3 DNA is TGCAGTGCCTACAGGGGGGAGGCACGGCCCCAGCATTTT.

This clonotype appeared many times. The V and J genes are TRBV6-1 and TRBJ1-2, with D possibly matching TRBD1 (6 bases). Germline V gene sequence: CDR1 MNHNS, CDR2 SASEGT. The V gene lost 4 bases and the J gene lost 8 bases, with 20 bases spanning the gap. CDR3 length equals 15 residues. The CDR3 loop is CASSVGGARSAGYTF. The DNA of the CDR3 is TGTGCCAGCAGTGTCGGGGGGGCTCGGTCCGCCGGCTACACCTTC.

About this clonotype itself: The final CDR3 position lacks the conserved phenylalanine or tryptophan, pointing to a likely read error. The chain carries TRBV27 and TRBJ2-2; D is unresolved. V lost 2 bases and J lost 4, with 14 bases in between. CDR1 and CDR2 from the germline V gene are MNHEY and SMNVEV (reference sequence). This CDR3 contains 16 residues. CDR3 loop: CASSLEDRSRTGELFL. CDR3 DNA sequence: TGTGCCAGCAGTTTAGAGGATAGGTCTCGCACCGGGGAGCTGTTTCTT.

The sample holds many counts of this clonotype. This chain connects TRBV12-3 or TRBV12-4 to TRBJ1-4; D may be TRBD1 (5 bases). Trimming cost V 6 bases and J 1 base, with 15 bases left between them. The CDR3 is 16 amino acids. CDR3 in amino acids: CASRRAGQGTNEKLFF. The DNA of the CDR3 is TGTGCCAGCAGACGCGCAGGGCAGGGAACTAATGAAAAACTGTTTTTT.